This T cell receptor beta chain was identified during a study of technical replicates of blood from several donors. The data were produced by immunoSEQ multiplex PCR, yet TCRdb's version contains in-frame clones alone and is incomplete. The sample yields about 95,000 clones, around 95% seen once. Germline CDR1 reads ENHRY; CDR2 reads SYGVKD. CDR3 size: 15 residues. V gave up 3 bases and J gave up 0 bases, with 11 bases separating them. The receptor's source is a human donor in good health. V usage is TRBV10-3 and J usage is TRBJ2-5, with D maybe TRBD1 (5 bases). Material: T cells isolated from PBMCs. CDR3: CAISDPRQNQETQYF. CDR3 bases: TGTGCCATCAGTGACCCAAGACAGAACCAAGAGACCCAGTACTTC.